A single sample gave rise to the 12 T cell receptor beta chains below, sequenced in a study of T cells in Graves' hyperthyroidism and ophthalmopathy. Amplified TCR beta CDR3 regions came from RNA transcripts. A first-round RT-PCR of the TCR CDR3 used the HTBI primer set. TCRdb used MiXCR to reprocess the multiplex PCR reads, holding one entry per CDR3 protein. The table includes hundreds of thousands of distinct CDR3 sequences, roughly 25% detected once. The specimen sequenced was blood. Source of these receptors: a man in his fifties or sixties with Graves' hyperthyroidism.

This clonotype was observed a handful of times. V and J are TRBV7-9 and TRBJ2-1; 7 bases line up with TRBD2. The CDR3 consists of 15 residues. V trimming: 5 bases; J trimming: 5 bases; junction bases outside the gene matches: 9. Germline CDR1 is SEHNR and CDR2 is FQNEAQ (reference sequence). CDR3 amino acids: CASSQSGTWDNEQFF. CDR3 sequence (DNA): TGTGCCAGCAGCCAAAGCGGGACCTGGGACAATGAGCAGTTCTTC.

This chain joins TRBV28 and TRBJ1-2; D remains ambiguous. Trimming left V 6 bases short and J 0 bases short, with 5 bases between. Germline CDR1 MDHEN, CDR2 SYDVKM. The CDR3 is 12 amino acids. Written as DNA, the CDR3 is TGTGCCAGCAGATCAGCTAACTATGGCTACACCTTC. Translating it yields CASRSANYGYTF.

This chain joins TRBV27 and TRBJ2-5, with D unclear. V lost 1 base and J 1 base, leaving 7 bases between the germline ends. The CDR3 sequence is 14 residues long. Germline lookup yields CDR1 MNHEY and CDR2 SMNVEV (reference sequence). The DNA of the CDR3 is TGTGCCAGCAGTTTATGGGGTCCCCAAGAGACCCAGTACTTC. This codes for CASSLWGPQETQYF.

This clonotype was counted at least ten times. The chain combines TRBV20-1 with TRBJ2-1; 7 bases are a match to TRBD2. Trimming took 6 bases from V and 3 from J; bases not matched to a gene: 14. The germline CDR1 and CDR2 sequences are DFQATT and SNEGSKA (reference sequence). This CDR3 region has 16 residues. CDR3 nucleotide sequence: TGCAGTGCGACTAGCTACCCCGGTGGAGTCTACAATGAGCAGTTCTTC. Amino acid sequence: CSATSYPGGVYNEQFF.

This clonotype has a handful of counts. CDR3 sequence: CASSLQRSTDTQYF. DNA for the CDR3: TGTGCCAGCAGTTTGCAGCGGAGCACAGATACGCAGTATTTT. This chain joins TRBV12-3 or TRBV12-4 and TRBJ2-3; perhaps TRBD2 as D (5 bases). Deletions cut 3 bases from V and 0 bases from J, with 7 bases between. The CDR3 covers 14 residues.

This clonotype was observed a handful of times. This CDR3 is CASSYSVTGFLAGVETQYF. Here the CDR3 DNA reads TGTGCCAGCAGTTACTCTGTGACAGGGTTCTTAGCGGGAGTAGAGACCCAGTACTTC. The chain combines TRBV6-5 with TRBJ2-5, with TRBD2 matching 9 bases. V shed 0 bases, J shed 4 bases, and the junction held 15 bases outside the gene matches. This CDR3 contains 19 residues. CDR1 and CDR2 (germline): MNHEY, SVGAGI.

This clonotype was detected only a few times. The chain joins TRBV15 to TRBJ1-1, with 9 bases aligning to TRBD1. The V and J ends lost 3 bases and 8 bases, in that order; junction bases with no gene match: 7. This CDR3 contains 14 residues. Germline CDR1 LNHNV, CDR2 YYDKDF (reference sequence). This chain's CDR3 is CATSRETGGYEAFF. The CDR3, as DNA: TGTGCCACCAGCAGGGAGACAGGGGGATACGAAGCTTTCTTT. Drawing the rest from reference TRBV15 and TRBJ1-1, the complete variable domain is DAMVIQNPRYQVTQFGKPVTLSCSQTLNHNVMYWYQQKSSQAPKLLFHYYDKDFNNEADTPDNFQSRRPNTSFCFLDIRSPGLGDTAMYLCATSRETGGYEAFFGQGTRLTVV.

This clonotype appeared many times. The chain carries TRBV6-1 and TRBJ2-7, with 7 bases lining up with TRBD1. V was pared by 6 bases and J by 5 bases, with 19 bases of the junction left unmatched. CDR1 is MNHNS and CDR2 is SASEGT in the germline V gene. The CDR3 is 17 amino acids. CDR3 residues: CASRQIASGQSKDEQYF. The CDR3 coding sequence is TGTGCCAGCAGACAAATAGCCTCGGGACAGTCGAAGGACGAGCAGTACTTC.

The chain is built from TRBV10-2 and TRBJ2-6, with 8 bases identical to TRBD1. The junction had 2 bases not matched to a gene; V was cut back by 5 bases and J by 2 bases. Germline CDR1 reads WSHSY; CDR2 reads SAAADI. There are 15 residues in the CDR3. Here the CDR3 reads CASSQGAPGANVLTF. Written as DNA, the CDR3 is TGCGCCAGCAGTCAGGGGGCCCCTGGGGCCAACGTCCTGACTTTC.

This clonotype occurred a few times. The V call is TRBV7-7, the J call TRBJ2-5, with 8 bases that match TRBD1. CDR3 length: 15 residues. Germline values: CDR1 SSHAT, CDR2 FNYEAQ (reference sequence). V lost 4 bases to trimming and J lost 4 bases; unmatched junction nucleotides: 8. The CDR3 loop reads CASSSGTGGLETQYF. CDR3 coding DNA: TGTGCCAGCAGCTCCGGGACAGGAGGTTTAGAGACCCAGTACTTC. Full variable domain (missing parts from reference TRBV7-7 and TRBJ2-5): GAGVSQSPRYKVTKRGQDVTLRCDPISSHATLYWYQQALGQGPEFLTYFNYEAQPDKSGLPSDRFSAERPEGSISTLTIQRTEQRDSAMYRCASSSGTGGLETQYFGPGTRLLVL.

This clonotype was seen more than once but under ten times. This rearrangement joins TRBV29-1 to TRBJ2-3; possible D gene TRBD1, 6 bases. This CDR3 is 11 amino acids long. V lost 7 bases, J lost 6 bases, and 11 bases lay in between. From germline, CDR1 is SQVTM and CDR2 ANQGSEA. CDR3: CSGTQGDTQYF. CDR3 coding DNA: TGCAGCGGCACACAGGGTGATACGCAGTATTTT.

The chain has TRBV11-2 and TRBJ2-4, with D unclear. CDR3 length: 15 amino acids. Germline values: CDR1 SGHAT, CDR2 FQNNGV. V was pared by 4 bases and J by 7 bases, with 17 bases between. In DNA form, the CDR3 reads TGTGCCAGCAGCTCACCGACCTTCACCCGGAACATTCAGTACTTC. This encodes CASSSPTFTRNIQYF.